This T cell receptor (beta chain) was captured in a study of regulatory T cells in long-lasting Graves disease. The time point denotes: newly diagnosed GD, antithyroid drugs for less than 3 months. With RNA extracted from PBMCs as input, the TCR library was made. CDR3 regions were amplified by Arm-PCR using iRepertoire HTBI primers to build TCR beta libraries. Using its own MiXCR run on the multiplex PCR reads, TCRdb lists one record per CDR3 protein. The data hold roughly 420,000 distinct CDR3 sequences, with less than 15% observed a single time. Germline V CDR1 and CDR2: ENHRY, SYGVKD. This CDR3 contains 18 residues. Trimming at V came to 4 bases and at J to 2 bases, leaving 14 bases not matched to a gene. The sample holds a few counts of this clonotype. Another study also made use of these data, one on T cells in Graves' hyperthyroidism and ophthalmopathy. That paper states: Uncontrolled infection, other autoimmune disease, pregnancy or lactation barred patients from enrollment.

The chain carries TRBV10-3 and TRBJ2-7; 10 bases match TRBD1. The clonotype comes from a woman aged 50 to 65 with Graves disease. The specimen was peripheral blood mononuclear cells (PBMCs), collected at new diagnosis, from a patient treated with antithyroid drugs. The CDR3 is CAISGPGQGLGRTYEQYF. The CDR3 bases are TGTGCCATCAGTGGACCGGGACAGGGGTTAGGGAGGACCTACGAGCAGTACTTC.